This T cell receptor (beta chain) is drawn from a study of shared clonotypes between healthy human individuals. Looking at the study overall: Three plates each covered CD4 naive and memory; CD8 naive two, CD8 memory one.

V dropped 4 bases and J dropped 4; count of bases not matched to a gene: 5. Per germline, CDR1 GTSNPN and CDR2 SVGIG (reference sequence). This CDR3 has 14 amino acids. Repertoires were generated with immunoSEQ multiplex PCR, while TCRdb's copy carries only in-frame clones and drops some. The sample contains approximately 2,300,000 clones, around 93% of which appear only once. This clone was seen a few times. The genes are TRBV30 and TRBJ1-4; TRBD1 aligns across 8 bases. The source is a man aged 18 to 29 in good health. Some clones in this sample may be carry-over from other donors' samples. The sample comprised naive CD4+ T cells from PBMCs. The sample's subset: CD45RA+ positively selected. The CDR3 region is CAWNPGQGNEKLFF. Here the CDR3 DNA reads TGTGCCTGGAACCCTGGACAGGGTAATGAAAAACTGTTTTTT.